The text below deals with one TCR beta chain. Following extraction, RNA underwent reverse transcription to cDNA, which served as the sequencing template. The method was immunoSEQ multiplex PCR; TCRdb's version includes in-frame clones alone and lacks a portion of them. The repertoire holds some 80,000 clones, around two thirds seen once, with about 20% in the top ten. The sample belongs to a study of CD8+ T cells in alopecia areata. Germline trimming cut 2 bases from V and 6 bases from J; bases unmatched to any gene: 8. The CDR3 spans 15 residues. Germline CDR1 MNHEY, CDR2 SMNVEV (reference sequence). As for treatment: oral pan-JAK inhibitor, 5-10 mg twice daily.

This chain uses TRBV27 with TRBJ2-3; 7 nucleotides match TRBD2. The sample was CD8+ T cells sorted from blood, taken at week 24, from a patient treated with tofacitinib. The TCR sequence derives from a human donor with alopecia areata. CDR3 in DNA: TGTGCCAGCAGTTTAAGAGCGGGACCTTACGATACGCAGTATTTT. Translating it yields CASSLRAGPYDTQYF.